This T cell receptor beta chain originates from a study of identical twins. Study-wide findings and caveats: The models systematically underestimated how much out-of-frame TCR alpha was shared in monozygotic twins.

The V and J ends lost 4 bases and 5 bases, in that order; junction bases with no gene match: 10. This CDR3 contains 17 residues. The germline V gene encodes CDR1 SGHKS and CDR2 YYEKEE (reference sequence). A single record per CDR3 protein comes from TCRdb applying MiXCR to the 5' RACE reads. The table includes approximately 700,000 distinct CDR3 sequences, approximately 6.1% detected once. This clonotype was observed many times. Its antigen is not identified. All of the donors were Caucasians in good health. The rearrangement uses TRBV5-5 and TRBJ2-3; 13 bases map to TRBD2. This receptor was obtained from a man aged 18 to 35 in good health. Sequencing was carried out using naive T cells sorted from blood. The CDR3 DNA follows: TGTGCCAGCAGCCCCGGACTAGCGGGAGTGGGGGGAGATACGCAGTATTTT. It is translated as CASSPGLAGVGGDTQYF.